This T cell receptor (beta chain) was identified during a study of blood T cell repertoires in COVID-19. Original methodology: Reference gene primer amplification gave nucleated cell count estimates. Assay used: immunoSEQ multiplex PCR; TCRdb lists only in-frame clones, some missing. V and J calls and clone size are copied from that table; D and trimming were computed from the DNA. The data contain some 80,000 clones, approximately 84% of them seen just once; the ten biggest clones take up 9.5% to 12%. CDR1 is KGHSH, CDR2 LQKENI, per germline. The CDR3 totals 15 residues. Trimming at V came to 3 bases and at J to 1 base, leaving 5 bases not matched to a gene.

V gene TRBV18 combines with J gene TRBJ2-5, with 7 bases aligning to TRBD1. Material for sequencing was peripheral blood. The source of this sequence is a man aged 60-69 years with COVID-19, enrolled during active disease. DNA of the CDR3: TGTGCCAGCTCACCCCCTCGACAGGGCCAAGAGACCCAGTACTTC. It encodes CASSPPRQGQETQYF.